This TCR beta chain was sequenced for a study of early T cells in non-severe SARS-CoV-2 infection. In the study overall: Chains were unpaired, as sequencing was done on bulk RNA from unsorted whole blood.

Unique molecular identifiers tagged individual cDNA molecules. TCRdb passed the 5' RACE reads through MiXCR, listing each CDR3 protein once. The data hold fewer than 60,000 distinct CDR3 sequences, with roughly 8.8% observed a single time. This clonotype was counted a few times. The CDR3 sequence is 15 residues long. The J segment lost 2 bases and the V segment lost 1 base, leaving 3 bases of the junction unmatched. Germline values: CDR1 SGHTA, CDR2 FQGNSA. The receptor was isolated from an adult who was a healthcare worker with PCR-confirmed SARS-CoV-2 infection or an uninfected control (not recorded which). Source material: whole blood. The rearrangement joins TRBV7-2 to TRBJ1-2; TRBD1 matches 8 bases. CDR3 amino acids: CASSLDNRGNYGYTF. The CDR3 region has the DNA TGTGCCAGCAGCTTAGATAACAGGGGGAACTATGGCTACACCTTC.